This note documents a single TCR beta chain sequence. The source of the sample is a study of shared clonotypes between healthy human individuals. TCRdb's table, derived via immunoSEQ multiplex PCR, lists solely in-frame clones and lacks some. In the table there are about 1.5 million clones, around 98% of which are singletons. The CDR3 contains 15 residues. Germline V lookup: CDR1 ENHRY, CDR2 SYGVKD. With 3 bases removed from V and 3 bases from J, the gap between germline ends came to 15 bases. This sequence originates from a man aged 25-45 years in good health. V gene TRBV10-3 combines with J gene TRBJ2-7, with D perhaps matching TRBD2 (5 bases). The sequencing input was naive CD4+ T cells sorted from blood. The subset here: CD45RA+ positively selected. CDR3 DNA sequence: TGTGCCATCAGTGACCTTCTAGCCGTAGTCTACGAGCAGTACTTC. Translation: CAISDLLAVVYEQYF.